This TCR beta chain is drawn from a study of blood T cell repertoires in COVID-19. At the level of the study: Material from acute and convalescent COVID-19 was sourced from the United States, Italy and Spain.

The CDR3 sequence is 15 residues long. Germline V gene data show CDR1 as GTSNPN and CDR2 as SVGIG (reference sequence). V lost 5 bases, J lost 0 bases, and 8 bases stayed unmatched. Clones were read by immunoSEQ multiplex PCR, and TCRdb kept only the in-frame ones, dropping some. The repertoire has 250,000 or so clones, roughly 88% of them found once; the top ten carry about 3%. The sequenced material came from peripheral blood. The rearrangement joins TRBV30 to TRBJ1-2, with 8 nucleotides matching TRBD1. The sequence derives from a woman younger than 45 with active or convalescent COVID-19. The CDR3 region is CAWYIPGQANYGYTF. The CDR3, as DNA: TGTGCCTGGTATATTCCGGGACAGGCTAACTATGGCTACACCTTC.